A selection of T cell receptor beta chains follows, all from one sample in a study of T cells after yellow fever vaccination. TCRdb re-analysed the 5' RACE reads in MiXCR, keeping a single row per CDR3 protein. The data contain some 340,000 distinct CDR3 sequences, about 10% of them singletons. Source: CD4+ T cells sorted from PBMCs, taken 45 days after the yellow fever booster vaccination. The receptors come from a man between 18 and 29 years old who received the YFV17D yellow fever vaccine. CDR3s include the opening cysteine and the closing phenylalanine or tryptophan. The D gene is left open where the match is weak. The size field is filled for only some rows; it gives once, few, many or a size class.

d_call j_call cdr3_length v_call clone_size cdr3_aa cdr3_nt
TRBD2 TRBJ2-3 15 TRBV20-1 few CSAILAGGERGTQYF TGCAGTGCTATCCTAGCGGGGGGCGAAAGGGGTACGCAGTATTTT
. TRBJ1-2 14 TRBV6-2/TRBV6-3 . CASRIGYQVGGYTF TGTGCCAGCAGAATCGGGTATCAAGTCGGTGGCTACACCTTC
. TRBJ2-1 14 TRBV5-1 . CASSGAGSYNEQFF TGCGCCAGCAGCGGGGCTGGGTCCTACAATGAGCAGTTCTTC
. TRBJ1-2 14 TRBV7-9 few CASSLAGDGYGYTF TGTGCCAGCAGCTTAGCTGGGGACGGCTATGGCTACACCTTC
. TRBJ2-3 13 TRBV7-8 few CASRNRFADTQYF TGTGCCAGCAGGAACAGGTTCGCTGATACGCAGTATTTT
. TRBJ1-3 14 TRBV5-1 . CASSLGRTGNTIYF TGCGCCAGCAGCTTGGGAAGGACCGGAAACACCATATATTTT
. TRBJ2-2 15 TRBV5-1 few CATSNGTSFAGELFF TGCGCCACCAGTAATGGGACAAGCTTCGCCGGGGAGCTGTTTTTT
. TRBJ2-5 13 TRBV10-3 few CAISVQAQETQYF TGTGCCATCAGTGTACAGGCCCAAGAGACCCAGTACTTC
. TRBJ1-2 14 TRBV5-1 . CASSPEPGGPGYTF TGCGCCAGCAGCCCGGAGCCGGGAGGGCCGGGCTACACCTTC
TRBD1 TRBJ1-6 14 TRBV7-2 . CASSTDRGGSPLHF TGTGCCAGCAGCACCGACAGGGGCGGTTCACCCCTCCACTTT
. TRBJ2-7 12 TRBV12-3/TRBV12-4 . CASSWGKYEQYF TGTGCCAGCAGCTGGGGGAAATACGAGCAGTACTTC
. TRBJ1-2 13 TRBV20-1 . CSGSRGINYGYTF TGCAGTGGTTCTCGGGGGATCAACTATGGCTACACCTTC
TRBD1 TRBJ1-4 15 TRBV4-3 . CASSQGDSDNEKLFF TGCGCCAGCAGCCAAGGGGACAGTGATAATGAAAAACTGTTTTTT
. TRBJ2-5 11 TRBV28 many CASSSMGTQYF TGTGCCAGCAGCTCTATGGGGACCCAGTACTTC
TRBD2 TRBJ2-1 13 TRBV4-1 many CASSQPLAANRFF TGCGCCAGCAGCCAGCCACTAGCGGCCAACCGGTTCTTC
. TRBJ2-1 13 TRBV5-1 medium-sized CASSLTGNNEQFF TGCGCCAGCAGCTTGACAGGCAACAATGAGCAGTTCTTC
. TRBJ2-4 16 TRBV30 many CAWTPGSYLAKNIQYF TGTGCCTGGACCCCCGGGTCCTATCTAGCCAAAAACATTCAGTACTTC
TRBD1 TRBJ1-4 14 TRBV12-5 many CASGPDRGEEKLFF TGTGCTAGTGGACCGGACAGGGGTGAGGAAAAACTGTTTTTT
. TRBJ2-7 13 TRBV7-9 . CASSLVGQYEQYF TGTGCCAGCAGCTTAGTAGGGCAATACGAGCAGTACTTC
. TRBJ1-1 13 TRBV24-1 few CATSGRGHTEAFF TGTGCCACCAGTGGACGGGGGCACACTGAAGCTTTCTTT
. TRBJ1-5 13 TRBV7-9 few CASSLYTNQPQHF TGTGCCAGCAGCTTATACACAAATCAGCCCCAGCATTTT
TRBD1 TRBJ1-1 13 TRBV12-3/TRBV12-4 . CASRRDRHTEAFF TGTGCCAGCCGCCGGGACAGACACACTGAAGCTTTCTTT
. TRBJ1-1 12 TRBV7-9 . CASSLEHREPFF TGTGCCAGCAGCTTAGAGCACAGGGAACCTTTCTTT
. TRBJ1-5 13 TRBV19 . CASSQIARQPQHF TGTGCCAGTAGTCAAATAGCGAGGCAGCCCCAGCATTTT
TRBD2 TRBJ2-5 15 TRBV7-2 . CASSFQLAGGETQYF TGTGCCAGCAGCTTCCAACTAGCGGGGGGAGAGACCCAGTACTTC
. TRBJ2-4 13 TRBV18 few CASSPEVGNIQYF TGTGCCAGCTCACCAGAGGTGGGAAACATTCAGTACTTC
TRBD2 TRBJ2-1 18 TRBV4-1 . CASSQDWLAGSYYNEQFF TGCGCCAGCAGCCAAGATTGGCTAGCGGGGTCATACTACAATGAGCAGTTCTTC
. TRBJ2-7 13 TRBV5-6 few CASSLGSHREQYF TGTGCCAGCAGCTTAGGGAGTCATCGCGAGCAGTACTTC
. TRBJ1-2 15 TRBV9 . CASSVEGDTNYGYTF TGTGCCAGCAGCGTAGAGGGGGATACTAACTATGGCTACACCTTC
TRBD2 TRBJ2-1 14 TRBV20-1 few CSAASGGAVDEQFF TGCAGTGCAGCGAGCGGGGGGGCCGTTGATGAGCAGTTCTTC
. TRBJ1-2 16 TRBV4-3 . CASSQVFAESNYGYTF TGCGCCAGCAGCCAAGTTTTCGCGGAAAGTAACTATGGCTACACCTTC
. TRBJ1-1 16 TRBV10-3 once CAISPGGTGEGSEAFF TGTGCCATCAGTCCTGGGGGGACCGGGGAGGGTTCTGAAGCTTTCTTT
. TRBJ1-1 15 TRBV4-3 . CASSQIQGLNTEAFF TGCGCCAGCAGCCAGATTCAGGGTCTGAACACTGAAGCTTTCTTT
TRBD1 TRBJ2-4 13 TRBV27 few CASRGTAQNIQYF TGTGCCAGCAGGGGGACAGCTCAAAACATTCAGTACTTC
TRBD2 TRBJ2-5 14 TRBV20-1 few CSAWAQRGRETQYF TGCAGTGCTTGGGCCCAGCGGGGGCGAGAGACCCAGTACTTC
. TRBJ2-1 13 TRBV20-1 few CSATPTGYNEQFF TGCAGTGCTACCCCGACGGGATACAATGAGCAGTTCTTC
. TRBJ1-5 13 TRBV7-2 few CASSLALNQPQHF TGTGCCAGCAGCTTAGCCTTAAATCAGCCCCAGCATTTT
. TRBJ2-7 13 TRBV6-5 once CASSYSQGYEQYF TGTGCCAGCAGTTACTCCCAGGGATACGAGCAGTACTTC
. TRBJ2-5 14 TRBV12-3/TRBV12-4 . CASSPGQSPETQYF TGTGCCAGCAGTCCTGGACAGTCTCCAGAGACCCAGTACTTC
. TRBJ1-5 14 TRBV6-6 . CASRGGQPNQPQHF TGTGCCAGCAGGGGAGGCCAGCCCAATCAGCCCCAGCATTTT
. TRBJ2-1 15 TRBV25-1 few CASSKDGGRHNEQFF TGTGCCAGCAGCAAAGACGGGGGGCGGCACAATGAGCAGTTCTTC
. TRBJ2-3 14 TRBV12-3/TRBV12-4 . CASSLPPPRGTQYF TGTGCCAGCAGTTTACCGCCACCCCGTGGTACGCAGTATTTT
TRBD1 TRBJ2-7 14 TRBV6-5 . CASSYRDRVHEQYF TGTGCCAGCAGTTATCGGGACAGGGTCCACGAGCAGTACTTC
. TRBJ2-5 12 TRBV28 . CASSSGDKTQYF TGTGCCAGCAGTTCAGGGGACAAGACCCAGTACTTC
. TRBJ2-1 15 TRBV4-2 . CASSQEDTSYNEQFF TGTGCCAGCAGCCAAGAGGACACCTCCTACAATGAGCAGTTCTTC
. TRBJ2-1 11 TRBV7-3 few CASSLDTEQFF TGTGCCAGCAGCCTAGACACTGAGCAGTTCTTC
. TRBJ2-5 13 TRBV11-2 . CASSLRPLETQYF TGTGCCAGCAGCTTAAGGCCCTTGGAGACCCAGTACTTC
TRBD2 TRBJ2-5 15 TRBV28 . CASSRIAGGQETQYF TGTGCCAGCAGTAGAATAGCGGGGGGACAAGAGACCCAGTACTTC
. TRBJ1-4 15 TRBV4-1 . CASSQGFSRNEKLFF TGCGCCAGCAGCCAAGGGTTTTCAAGGAATGAAAAACTGTTTTTT
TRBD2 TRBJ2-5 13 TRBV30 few CACTSGGGKTQYF TGTGCCTGTACTAGCGGGGGGGGGAAGACCCAGTACTTC
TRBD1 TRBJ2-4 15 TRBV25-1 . CASSESRQGANIQYF TGTGCCAGCAGTGAATCGAGACAGGGGGCCAACATTCAGTACTTC
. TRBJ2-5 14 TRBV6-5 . CASSRGNFQETQYF TGTGCCAGCAGTAGAGGGAATTTCCAAGAGACCCAGTACTTC